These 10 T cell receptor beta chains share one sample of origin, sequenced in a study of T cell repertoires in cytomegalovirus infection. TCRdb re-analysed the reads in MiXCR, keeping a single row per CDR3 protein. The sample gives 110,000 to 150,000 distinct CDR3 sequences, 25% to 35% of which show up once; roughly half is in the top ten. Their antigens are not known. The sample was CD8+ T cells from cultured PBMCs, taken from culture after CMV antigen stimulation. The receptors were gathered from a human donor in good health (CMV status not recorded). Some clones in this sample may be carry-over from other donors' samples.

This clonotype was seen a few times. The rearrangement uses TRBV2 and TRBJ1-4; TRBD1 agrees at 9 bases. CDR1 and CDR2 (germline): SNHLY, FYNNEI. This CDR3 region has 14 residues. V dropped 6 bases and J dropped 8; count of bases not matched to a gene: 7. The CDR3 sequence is CASRAGTGQEKLFF. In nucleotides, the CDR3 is TGTGCCAGCAGAGCCGGGACAGGGCAAGAAAAACTGTTTTTT.

CDR3 coding DNA: TGTGCCAGCAGCTCCCGGGACAGGCCAAATGATTCACCCCTCCACTTT. The encoded protein is CASSSRDRPNDSPLHF. This chain uses TRBV7-9 with TRBJ1-6; 8 bases match TRBD1. This CDR3 is 16 amino acids long. Germline CDR1 SEHNR, CDR2 FQNEAQ (reference sequence). The junction had 10 bases not matched to a gene; V was cut back by 4 bases and J by 8 bases. The whole variable domain, filled in from reference TRBV7-9 and TRBJ1-6, reads DTGVSQNPRHKITKRGQNVTFRCDPISEHNRLYWYRQTLGQGPEFLTYFQNEAQLEKSRLLSDRFSAERPKGSFSTLEIQRTEQGDSAMYLCASSSRDRPNDSPLHFGNGTRLTVT.

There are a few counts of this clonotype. CDR3 nucleotide sequence: TGTGCCAGCAGACCGAGACAGGACCGCTATGGCTACACCTTC. This encodes CASRPRQDRYGYTF. The chain is built from TRBV12-3 or TRBV12-4 and TRBJ1-2; D might be TRBD1 (6 bases). The CDR3 runs to 14 residues. V was cut by 6 bases and J by 4 bases, with 15 bases left in between.

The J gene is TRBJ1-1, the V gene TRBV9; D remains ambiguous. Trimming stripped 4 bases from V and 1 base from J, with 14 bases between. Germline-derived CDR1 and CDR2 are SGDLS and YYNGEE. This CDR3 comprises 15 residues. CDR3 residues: CASSPRQTTNTEAFF. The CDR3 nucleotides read TGTGCCAGCAGCCCCAGACAAACGACGAACACTGAAGCTTTCTTT.

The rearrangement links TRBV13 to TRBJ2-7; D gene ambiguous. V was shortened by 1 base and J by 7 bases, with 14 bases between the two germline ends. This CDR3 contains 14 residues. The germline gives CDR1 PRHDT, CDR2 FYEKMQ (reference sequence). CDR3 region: CASSLVSSPREQYF. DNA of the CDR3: TGTGCCAGCAGCTTAGTGAGCTCTCCCAGGGAGCAGTACTTC. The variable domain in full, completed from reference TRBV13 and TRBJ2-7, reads AAGVIQSPRHLIKEKRETATLKCYPIPRHDTVYWYQQGPGQDPQFLISFYEKMQSDKGSIPDRFSAQQFSDYHSELNMSSLELGDSALYFCASSLVSSPREQYFGPGTRLTVT.

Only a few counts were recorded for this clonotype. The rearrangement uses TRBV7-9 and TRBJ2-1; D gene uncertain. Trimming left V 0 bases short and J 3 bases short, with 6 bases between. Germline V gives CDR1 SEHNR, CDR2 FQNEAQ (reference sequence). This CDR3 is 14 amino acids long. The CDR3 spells CASSLAGIYNEQFF. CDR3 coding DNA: TGTGCCAGCAGCTTAGCAGGTATCTACAATGAGCAGTTCTTC.

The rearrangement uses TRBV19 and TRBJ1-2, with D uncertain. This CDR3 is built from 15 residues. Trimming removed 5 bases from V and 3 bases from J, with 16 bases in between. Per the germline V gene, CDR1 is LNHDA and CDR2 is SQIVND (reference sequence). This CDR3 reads CASSSQMGEDYGYTF. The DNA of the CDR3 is TGTGCCAGTAGTTCTCAAATGGGTGAGGACTATGGCTACACCTTC.

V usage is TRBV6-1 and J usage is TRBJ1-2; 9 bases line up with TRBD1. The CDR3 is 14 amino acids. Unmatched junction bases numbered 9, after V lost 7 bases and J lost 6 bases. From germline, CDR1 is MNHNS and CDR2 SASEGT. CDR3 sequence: CASTGTGRGNGYTF. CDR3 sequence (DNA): TGTGCCAGCACCGGGACAGGGCGTGGGAATGGCTACACCTTC.

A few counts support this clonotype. CDR3 sequence reads: CASSLAGIPYEQYF. Here the CDR3 DNA reads TGTGCCAGCAGCTTAGCGGGCATCCCCTACGAGCAGTACTTC. The gene calls are TRBV7-9 and TRBJ2-7; no definite D call. Trimming shortened V by 0 bases and J by 2 bases, and 8 bases separated the two germline ends. This CDR3 spans 14 amino acids. Germline lookup yields CDR1 SEHNR and CDR2 FQNEAQ (reference sequence).

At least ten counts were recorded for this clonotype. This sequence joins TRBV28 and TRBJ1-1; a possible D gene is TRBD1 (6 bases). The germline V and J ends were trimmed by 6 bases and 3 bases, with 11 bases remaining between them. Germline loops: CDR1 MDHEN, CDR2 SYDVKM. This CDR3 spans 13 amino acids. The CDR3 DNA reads TGTGCCAGCAGGGGGGCTTCGTACACTGAAGCTTTCTTT. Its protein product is CASRGASYTEAFF.